Sequencing of this TCR beta chain was carried out in a study of blood T cell repertoires in COVID-19. Overall study context: The origin of the acute and convalescent COVID-19 samples was the United States, Italy and Spain. T cells, B-cell-depleted T cells, or PBMCs provided the cDNA or gDNA that served as material.

The CDR3 sequence is 13 residues long. Germline CDR1 and CDR2: SGDLS and YYNGEE. V was clipped by 4 bases and J by 1 base, with 9 bases between them. Original processing notes: Amplification with reference gene primers provided the estimates of nucleated cell counts. TCRdb's table, derived via immunoSEQ multiplex PCR, lists solely in-frame clones and lacks some. The D gene and trimming were derived from the DNA, and the V and J assignments and clone size from that table. The sample yields fewer than 65,000 clones, roughly 89% seen once. Sequencing was done on a sample of peripheral blood. This clonotype was sampled from an elderly woman with acute or convalescent COVID-19. The rearrangement joins TRBV9 to TRBJ2-7; D unresolved. DNA for the CDR3: TGTGCCAGCAGCCCTGCGGCGTCCTACGAGCAGTACTTC. It codes for CASSPAASYEQYF.